These 18 T cell receptor beta chains originate from one sample sequenced in a study of cytotoxic CD8 clonotypes in ibrutinib-treated CLL. Produced via immunoSEQ multiplex PCR; TCRdb's table is partial and in-frame only. The table lists approximately 300,000 clones, more than 65% of them singletons. Here the sequenced sample was PBMCs, taken before ibrutinib treatment. The receptors were gathered from a human donor with chronic lymphocytic leukemia.

This chain links TRBV28 with TRBJ1-1, with TRBD1 matching 9 bases. This CDR3 region has 15 residues. After removal of 7 bases from V and 3 bases from J, the junction contained 9 bases not matched to a gene. Germline V gene data show CDR1 as MDHEN and CDR2 as SYDVKM. The CDR3 DNA reads as TGTGCCAGCACCCCCTCACGGGACAGGGACACTGAAGCTTTCTTT. Its translation: CASTPSRDRDTEAFF. Filled out from reference TRBV28 and TRBJ1-1, the complete variable domain reads DVKVTQSSRYLVKRTGEKVFLECVQDMDHENMFWYRQDPGLGLRLIYFSYDVKMKEKGDIPEGYSVSREKKERFSLILESASTNQTSMYLCASTPSRDRDTEAFFGQGTRLTVV.

This chain joins TRBV28 and TRBJ2-1; D uncertain. This CDR3 is built from 12 residues. Germline V gene data show CDR1 as MDHEN and CDR2 as SYDVKM. Trimming took 3 bases from V and 9 from J, leaving 9 bases between them. Here the CDR3 reads CASSLLGFEQFF. CDR3 coding DNA: TGTGCCAGCAGTTTGTTGGGGTTTGAGCAGTTCTTC.

This chain connects TRBV29-1 to TRBJ2-7; D possibly uses TRBD1 or TRBD2 (5 bases each). V lost 4 bases and J 6 bases, leaving 13 bases between the germline ends. Per the germline V gene, CDR1 is SQVTM and CDR2 is ANQGSEA. The CDR3 is 12 residues long. CDR3 sequence: CSVGWGKGEQYF. CDR3 coding DNA: TGCAGCGTTGGTTGGGGGAAAGGCGAGCAGTACTTC.

This chain links TRBV27 with TRBJ2-2; 12 bases are a match to TRBD2. This CDR3 spans 16 amino acids. Losses at the gene ends were 7 bases for V and 3 bases for J; bases not matched to a gene: 6. Looked up from germline, CDR1 is MNHEY and CDR2 is SMNVEV (reference sequence). This CDR3 is CASKGLAGSDTGELFF. For the CDR3, the DNA is TGTGCCAGCAAGGGACTAGCGGGCTCGGACACCGGGGAGCTGTTTTTT.

This clone occurred a few times. This chain connects TRBV20-1 to TRBJ1-2; D gene ambiguous. The germline CDR1 and CDR2 sequences are DFQATT and SNEGSKA (reference sequence). The CDR3 contains 11 residues. V lost 6 bases and J lost 4, with 9 bases in between. Here the CDR3 DNA reads TGCAGTGCCTACGCCTCCTATGGCTACACCTTC. Amino acids: CSAYASYGYTF.

The rearrangement uses TRBV9 and TRBJ2-5; 11 bases align to TRBD1. The CDR3 sequence is 17 residues long. Unmatched junction bases numbered 9, after V lost 3 bases and J lost 2 bases. CDR1 and CDR2 from the germline V gene are SGDLS and YYNGEE. The CDR3 is CASSAGQGVIRQETQYF. The CDR3 nucleotides are TGTGCCAGCAGCGCGGGACAGGGGGTTATTCGGCAAGAGACCCAGTACTTC.

The chain recombines TRBV7-2 with TRBJ2-1; 11 nucleotides match TRBD2. Germline CDR1 SGHTA, CDR2 FQGNSA. The length of the CDR3 is 15 residues. V shed 4 bases and J 5 bases; nucleotides not matched to a gene: 4. The CDR3 reads CASSWGGLADNEQFF. The CDR3 bases are TGTGCCAGCAGCTGGGGGGGACTAGCGGACAATGAGCAGTTCTTC.

The chain has TRBV19 and TRBJ2-1; 8 nucleotides match TRBD2. The V and J ends lost 3 bases and 4 bases, in that order; junction bases with no gene match: 20. The CDR3 is made up of 20 amino acids. Germline loops: CDR1 LNHDA, CDR2 SQIVND (reference sequence). The CDR3 region is CASSMDVFAASGLEYNEQFF. The CDR3 bases are TGTGCCAGTAGTATGGATGTTTTTGCGGCTAGCGGGCTAGAATACAATGAGCAGTTCTTC.

A single count supports this clone. The V and J genes are TRBV7-2 and TRBJ2-1, with 9 bases that match TRBD1. J was trimmed by 8 bases and V by 5 bases; bases with no gene match: 10. The CDR3 consists of 15 residues. Germline loops: CDR1 SGHTA, CDR2 FQGNSA. The CDR3 DNA reads TGTGCCAGCAGCGCCCCGCACAGGGGGCTGTATGAGCAGTTCTTC. This translates into CASSAPHRGLYEQFF.

The V call is TRBV14, the J call TRBJ1-1; the D gene is possibly TRBD1 (5 bases). The germline V gene has CDR1 SGHDN and CDR2 FVKESK. V lost 1 base, J lost 1 base, and 10 bases lay in between. The CDR3 sequence is 15 residues long. CDR3 residues: CASSQVLGRNTEAFF. The DNA of the CDR3 is TGTGCCAGCAGCCAAGTTTTGGGGCGGAACACTGAAGCTTTCTTT.

This clone was counted between two and nine times. This chain joins TRBV5-1 and TRBJ2-2; possibly TRBD1 for D (5 bases). V was shortened by 0 bases and J by 3 bases, with 12 bases between the two germline ends. Germline assignment: CDR1 SGHRS and CDR2 YFSETQ. This CDR3 is 16 amino acids long. The CDR3 sequence: CASSLGQGWDTGELFF. In DNA, the CDR3 is TGCGCCAGCAGCTTGGGGCAGGGTTGGGACACCGGGGAGCTGTTTTTT.

The CDR3 loop is CASSSDRAGANVLTF. The CDR3 DNA follows: TGTGCCAGCAGCTCTGACAGGGCCGGGGCCAACGTCCTGACTTTC. This rearrangement joins TRBV11-1 to TRBJ2-6, with 7 bases matching TRBD1. The germline V gene encodes CDR1 SGHAT and CDR2 FQDESV (reference sequence). The CDR3 extends over 15 amino acids. The V gene end was trimmed by 4 bases and the J gene end by 4 bases; junction bases not matched to a gene: 4.

The chain joins TRBV27 to TRBJ2-4; 9 bases line up with TRBD1. CDR3 size: 15 residues. Trimming cost V 5 bases and J 5 bases; bases outside gene matches: 7. Germline CDR1 reads MNHEY; CDR2 reads SMNVEV (reference sequence). The CDR3 nucleotides read TGTGCCAGCAGTCCCTGGACAGGGGCCCAAAACATTCAGTACTTC. Translating it yields CASSPWTGAQNIQYF.

The chain joins TRBV4-3 to TRBJ1-2, with a weak D call TRBD1 (5 bases). The CDR3 is 14 amino acids. V was cut by 1 base and J by 2 bases, with 8 bases left in between. Germline V gives CDR1 LGHNA, CDR2 YSLEER. This CDR3 is CASSQGGGNYGYTF. Here the CDR3 DNA reads TGCGCCAGCAGCCAAGGCGGGGGGAACTATGGCTACACCTTC.

This clone was seen more than once but under ten times. CDR3 residues: CASSGGRTGSYVEQYF. As DNA, the CDR3 is TGCGCCAGCAGCGGGGGACGGACCGGATCCTACGTCGAGCAGTACTTC. This rearrangement joins TRBV5-1 to TRBJ2-7; tentatively, D is TRBD1 or TRBD2 (5 bases each). Germline CDR1 is SGHRS and CDR2 is YFSETQ. This CDR3 has 16 amino acids. Trimming shortened V by 4 bases and J by 6 bases, and 23 bases separated the two germline ends.

J is TRBJ2-7 and V is TRBV29-1; D is perhaps TRBD1 or TRBD2 (5 bases each). The CDR3 is 12 amino acids. Germline lookup yields CDR1 SQVTM and CDR2 ANQGSEA. V gave up 6 bases and J gave up 2 bases, with 11 bases separating them. DNA for the CDR3: TGCAGCGTGGGGACCTCCACCTACGAGCAGTACTTC. It specifies CSVGTSTYEQYF.

The rearrangement links TRBV29-1 to TRBJ2-5, with D unresolved. The CDR3 consists of 12 residues. Germline lookup yields CDR1 SQVTM and CDR2 ANQGSEA. The germline V and J ends were trimmed by 3 bases and 2 bases, with 7 bases remaining between them. The CDR3 is CSVDGLQETQYF. For the CDR3, the DNA is TGCAGCGTTGACGGTTTACAAGAGACCCAGTACTTC.

The chain carries TRBV19 and TRBJ2-1, with 9 bases aligning to TRBD2. The V gene end was trimmed by 6 bases and the J gene end by 12 bases; junction bases not matched to a gene: 9. The CDR3 runs to 13 residues. Germline V CDR1 and CDR2: LNHDA, SQIVND (reference sequence). CDR3 residues: CASRQREVGGQFF. The CDR3 bases are TGTGCCAGTAGGCAGCGGGAGGTGGGTGGGCAGTTCTTC.